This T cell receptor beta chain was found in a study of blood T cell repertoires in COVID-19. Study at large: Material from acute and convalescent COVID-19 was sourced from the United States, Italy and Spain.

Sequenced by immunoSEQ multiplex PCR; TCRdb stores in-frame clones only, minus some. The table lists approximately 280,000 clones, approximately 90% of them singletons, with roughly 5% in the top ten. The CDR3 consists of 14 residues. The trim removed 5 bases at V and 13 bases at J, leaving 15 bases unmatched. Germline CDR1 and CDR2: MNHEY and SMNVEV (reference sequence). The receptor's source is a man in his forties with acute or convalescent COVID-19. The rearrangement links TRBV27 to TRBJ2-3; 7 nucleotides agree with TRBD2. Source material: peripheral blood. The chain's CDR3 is CASSPPGGREGEYF. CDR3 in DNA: TGTGCCAGCAGTCCCCCCGGAGGGAGGGAAGGGGAGTATTTT.